This TCR beta chain was obtained from a study of a mutant IDH1 vaccine in newly diagnosed glioma. Worth noting for this clone: The target antigen is unknown.

The time point: week 35, safety follow-up. One vaccine dose held 300 ug of mutant IDH1 20-mer peptide and came with topical imiquimod. Libraries were prepared by immunoSEQ multiplex PCR; TCRdb keeps only in-frame clonotypes and omits some of them. Here the sample spans tens of thousands of clones, 70% to 90% being singletons. The germline V gene has CDR1 SGHAT and CDR2 FQDESV (reference sequence). V was trimmed by 1 base and J by 0 bases, leaving 10 bases between them. The CDR3 has 15 amino acids. The source material was PBMCs, sampled from a glioma patient whose treatment included an IDH1 peptide vaccine. The chain uses TRBV11-1 and TRBJ2-7; D is unclear. This sequence originates from a woman in her thirties or forties with glioma. This CDR3 is CASSLDLSSSYEQYF. The CDR3 nucleotides read TGTGCCAGCAGCTTAGACTTATCGAGCTCCTACGAGCAGTACTTC.